This TCR beta chain was documented in a study of CXCR3-negative and CXCR3-positive naive CD8 T cells (dated by TCRdb to about 2019). General notes on the study: In total, about 135 million TRB reads were obtained, or roughly 1.5 +/- 0.3 million reads per library. The TRBV-TRBJ cluster analysis covered naive subsets from a handful of donors and memory cells from 3 donors. The diversity and physicochemical repertoire analyses included roughly ten donors pooled from two independent experiments. Broader findings and caveats from the paper: Because CXCR3 expression was partially decreased after cryopreservation, freshly isolated PBMCs were used for most assays. Comparably high repertoire diversity was found in both naive subsets, whereas much lower repertoire diversity was found in memory CD8+ T cells. Because surface CD5, which is linked to self-reactivity in mice, was comparable between the naive subsets, TCR interaction strength was also inferred from the physicochemical properties of TRB CDR3s. Similar TRBV-TRBJ usage was shown by naive CXCR3-negative and CXCR3-positive cells from the same donor, whereas distinct patterns were shown by memory cells. TRB CDR3s from CXCR3-positive naive cells showed higher hydrophobicity (lower Kidera factor 4), lower energy, and higher strength and volume indices than CXCR3-negative naive cells.

The CDR3 goes from the cysteine to the phenylalanine over 17 residues. No DNA is recorded. Per the germline V gene, MGHRA is the CDR1 and YSYEKL is the CDR2. About this clonotype itself: No cognate antigen has been identified for it.

For every CD8+ T cell subset, hundreds of thousands of cells were flow-sorted straight into RLT lysis buffer, and each subset was sorted in triplicate. To exclude memory contaminants, naive CD8+ T cells were stringently defined as CD45RO-CCR7+CD27+CD95-. Peripheral blood mononuclear cells were isolated from buffy coats using standard density gradient centrifugation. Naive CXCR3-negative and CXCR3-positive CD8+ T cells were flow-sorted on a FACSAria III. Total RNA was extracted from sorted cells using an RNeasy Mini Kit. For sequencing, a NextSeq 550 was employed. The Human TCR Profiling Kit (MiLaboratory) was used to make UMI-labeled 5' RACE TRB cDNA libraries. The full amount of extracted RNA was used for cDNA synthesis, and the full amount of resulting cDNA was used for PCR amplification. The libraries were made side by side, with each library going through the same number of PCR cycles. The original pipeline was this. About 50,000 +/- 9,200 unique UMI-labeled TRB cDNA molecules per library were extracted with MIGEC and MiXCR, with at least two reads per UMI required. Each library averaged 40,000 +/- 10,000 functional in-frame TRB CDR3 nucleotide clonotypes without stop codons. After downsampling to 5000 UMI-labeled TRB molecules per sample, diversity metrics such as normalized Shannon-Wiener and Chao1 were calculated in VDJtools. Clonotype-size-weighted physicochemical properties of the central five CDR3 residues (interaction energy, strength, volume and Kidera factor 4) were computed in VDJtools. Following reprocessing of the reads by TCRdb, the data hold one row per CDR3 protein sequence and no DNA is available. The V and J calls follow TCRdb's processing rather than the paper's. The table of this sample itemizes roughly 140,000 distinct CDR3 sequences. Around 0.3% of the sample is in the top ten clones.

This chain joins TRBV4-1 to TRBJ2-2; the D gene TCRdb calls, TRBD1, cannot be checked with no DNA. The material sequenced was naive CXCR3+ CD8+ T cells from blood. The cell subset or site label, read with the paper, signifies: CD45RO-CCR7+CD27+CD95- naive CD8+ T cells expressing CXCR3 (TNR3+). The sequence was collected from a human donor in good health. Some clones in this sample may be carry-over from other donors' samples. The CDR3 protein is CASSQDGGGHYTGELFF.